The 12 T cell receptor beta chains reported below all come from one sample, sequenced in a study of beta chain features in type 1 diabetes. Sequencing targeted expressed TCRB transcripts, as all isolated RNA had been reverse transcribed. Here immunoSEQ multiplex PCR was the method, and the copy in TCRdb shows in-frame clones only, minus some. The sample gives fewer than 650,000 clones, roughly 16% of which show up once; approximately 0.093% is in the top ten. Sequenced input: naive CD4+ T cells from blood. The origin of the receptors is a young man in good health.

This clone came up a few times. At the DNA level, this CDR3 is encoded by other sequences in the same sample as well. CDR3 protein: CASSSQGGNTEAFF. The CDR3 nucleotides read TGTGCCAGCTCATCACAGGGGGGTAACACTGAAGCTTTCTTT. The chain joins TRBV18 to TRBJ1-1; 8 bases fit TRBD1. Germline V gives CDR1 KGHSH, CDR2 LQKENI. V was pared by 5 bases and J by 2 bases, with 4 bases of the junction left unmatched. The CDR3 loop spans 14 amino acids.

In DNA form, the CDR3 reads TGTGCCAGCTCTTCGGACGGGAGTCGGGGAAACACCATATATTTT. Its translation is CASSSDGSRGNTIYF. The genes are TRBV18 and TRBJ1-3, with D unclear. Trimming removed 6 bases from V and 4 bases from J, with 16 bases in between. Germline CDR1 is KGHSH and CDR2 is LQKENI. CDR3 length equals 15 residues. The full variable domain, in which reference TRBV18 and TRBJ1-3 provide the parts outside the CDR3, is NAGVMQNPRHLVRRRGQEARLRCSPMKGHSHVYWYRQLPEEGLKFMVYLQKENIIDESGMPKERFSAEFPKEGPSILRIQQVVRGDSAAYFCASSSDGSRGNTIYFGEGSWLTVV.

This clone was seen only a few times. V is TRBV14 and J is TRBJ2-1; TRBD1 matches at 9 bases. The CDR3 covers 14 residues. CDR1 is SGHDN, CDR2 FVKESK, per germline. After removal of 4 bases from V and 10 bases from J, the junction contained 8 bases not matched to a gene. CDR3 nucleotides: TGTGCCAGCAGCCGCTTGGACAGGGGAAACGAGCAGTTCTTC. Its translation: CASSRLDRGNEQFF.

This clone was observed a handful of times. The chain is built from TRBV5-8 and TRBJ2-1; no clear D. Trimming removed 2 bases from V and 15 bases from J, with 12 bases in between. Germline CDR1 and CDR2: SGHTS and YDEGEE. The length of the CDR3 is 11 residues. The CDR3 nucleotides read TGTGCCAGCAGCTTCTTTTATAAAGGGTTCTTC. It encodes CASSFFYKGFF.

V gene TRBV7-3 combines with J gene TRBJ2-3; the match to TRBD2 covers 14 bases. J lost 5 bases, V lost 5 bases, and 6 bases had no gene match. Germline lookup yields CDR1 SGHTA and CDR2 FQGTGA. The CDR3 extends over 16 amino acids. The CDR3 DNA reads TGTGCCAGCAGCCTGACTAGCGGGGGGGCCCGAGATACGCAGTATTTT. It is translated as CASSLTSGGARDTQYF.

This clone was seen more than once but under ten times. V usage is TRBV10-3 and J usage is TRBJ2-1; D not resolved. The V gene's germline CDR1 is ENHRY and CDR2 SYGVKD. The CDR3 has 16 residues. Trimming shortened V by 6 bases and J by 0 bases, and 15 bases separated the two germline ends. The DNA of the CDR3 is TGTGCCATCAGCTCAGGTACACTTAGCTCCTACAATGAGCAGTTCTTC. Protein product: CAISSGTLSSYNEQFF.

V usage is TRBV19 and J usage is TRBJ2-6; tentatively, D is TRBD1 or TRBD2 (6 bases each). Between the trimmed V and J ends, which lost 7 bases and 4 bases, there was a span of 17 bases. Germline CDR1 reads LNHDA; CDR2 reads SQIVND (reference sequence). The CDR3 runs 16 residues. The chain's CDR3 is CASTQPGAGGANVLTF. The CDR3 DNA is TGTGCCAGTACCCAGCCGGGGGCGGGCGGGGCCAACGTCCTGACTTTC.

This clone was observed many times. The rearrangement joins TRBV4-3 to TRBJ1-5; D is unclear. The V end was cut by 0 bases, the J end by 1 base, with 10 bases between. Looked up from germline, CDR1 is LGHNA and CDR2 is YSLEER. The CDR3 totals 16 residues. As DNA, the CDR3 is TGCGCCAGCAGCCAAGAGTCCGGAGGGAGCAATCAGCCCCAGCATTTT. Amino acids: CASSQESGGSNQPQHF.

Written as DNA, the CDR3 is TGTGCCACCAGCAGAGATCGGGCAGGGGGGCCCGAGCAGTACTTC. Encoded protein: CATSRDRAGGPEQYF. The genes are TRBV15 and TRBJ2-7; perhaps TRBD1 as D (7 bases). The CDR3 loop spans 15 amino acids. The V end was cut by 0 bases, the J end by 6 bases, with 15 bases between. Germline-derived CDR1 and CDR2 are LNHNV and YYDKDF (reference sequence).

This clone was seen more than once but under ten times. This chain links TRBV5-4 with TRBJ1-1; D possibly corresponds to TRBD1 (6 bases). The V gene lost 0 bases and the J gene lost 2 bases, with 11 bases spanning the gap. CDR1 is SGHNT and CDR2 is YYREEE in the germline V gene (reference sequence). The CDR3 consists of 15 residues. The CDR3, as DNA: TGTGCCAGCAGCTTGGATTACAGGGAAAACACTGAAGCTTTCTTT. It translates to CASSLDYRENTEAFF.

V gene TRBV7-6 combines with J gene TRBJ2-7; TRBD1 matches at 7 bases. CDR1 and CDR2 (germline): SGHVS, FNYEAQ. V lost 4 bases, J lost 3 bases, and 0 bases stayed unmatched. The CDR3 sequence is 12 residues long. CDR3: CASSYRGYEQYF. CDR3 bases: TGTGCCAGCAGCTACAGGGGCTACGAGCAGTACTTC.

This clone was seen more than once but under ten times. The V and J genes are TRBV5-4 and TRBJ2-3; maybe TRBD1 (6 bases). CDR1 is SGHNT and CDR2 is YYREEE in the germline V gene (reference sequence). The CDR3 has 14 amino acids. V gave up 2 bases and J gave up 3 bases, with 10 bases separating them. Here the CDR3 DNA reads TGTGCCAGCAGCTTACAAGGGGGAACAGATACGCAGTATTTT. Translated: CASSLQGGTDTQYF.